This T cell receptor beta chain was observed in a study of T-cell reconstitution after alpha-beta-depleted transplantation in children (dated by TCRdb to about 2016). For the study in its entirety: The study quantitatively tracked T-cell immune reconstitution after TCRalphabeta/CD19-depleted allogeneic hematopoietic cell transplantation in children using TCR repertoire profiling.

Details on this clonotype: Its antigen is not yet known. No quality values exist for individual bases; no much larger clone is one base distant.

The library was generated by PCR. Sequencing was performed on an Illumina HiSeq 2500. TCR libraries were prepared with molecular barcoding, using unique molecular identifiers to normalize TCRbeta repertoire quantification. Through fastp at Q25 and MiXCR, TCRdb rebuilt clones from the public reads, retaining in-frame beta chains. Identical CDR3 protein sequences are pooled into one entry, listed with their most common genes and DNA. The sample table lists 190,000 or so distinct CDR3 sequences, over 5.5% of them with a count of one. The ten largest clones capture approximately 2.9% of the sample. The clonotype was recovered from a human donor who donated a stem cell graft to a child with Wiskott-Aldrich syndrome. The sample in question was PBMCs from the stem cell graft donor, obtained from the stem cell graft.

The nucleotide sequence reads as follows: TGTGCCAGCAGAATGGGGACGGCCTTAGACTACGAGCAGTACTTC. This encodes CASRMGTALDYEQYF. Recombination linked TRBV3-1 to TRBJ2-7; the D segment may tentatively be TRBD1 or TRBD2, each giving 5 matched bases. From the germline V gene (reference sequence), CDR1 is LGHDT and CDR2 is YNNKEL. The CDR3 sequence holds 15 residues, the cysteine and phenylalanine included. Just CDR3 DNA is preserved here, 45 bases in frame from base 1. Relative to germline, V is 6 bases shorter and J is 3 bases shorter, with 18 bases between their ends.